This T cell receptor beta chain was captured in a study of siplizumab effects on memory and regulatory T cells (dated by TCRdb to about 2019). With regard to the full study: The study examined how the anti-CD2 antibody siplizumab affects alloreactive T-cell subsets in allogeneic mixed lymphocyte reactions built from human PBMCs. Points the paper makes about the study in general: Roughly 80-97% of proliferating CD4+ or CD8+ clones could not be assigned a naive or memory phenotype. Among mappable alloreactive CD4+ clones, an average Treg-derived fraction of roughly 69% was observed with siplizumab, compared with 26.9% in control reactions. Whether proliferating Tregs from siplizumab cultures were suppressive was not functionally confirmed. Compared with memory T cells, unstimulated naive T cells appeared more diverse, and naive cells seemed to make a substantial contribution to the alloresponse. Because sequences below about 10^-5 frequency were poorly captured, only a minor fraction of alloreactive clones could be mapped to unstimulated subsets. The cumulative frequency of alloreactive sequences traceable to unstimulated CD4+ memory T cells was significantly reduced by siplizumab.

Counted from cysteine to phenylalanine, this CDR3 has 19 amino acids. Just CDR3 DNA is preserved here, 57 bases in frame from base 1. Via the germline V gene (reference sequence), CDR1 is SEHNR and CDR2 FQNEAQ. For this chain, trimming is 3 bases at the V end and 0 bases at the J end, and the number of junction bases without a gene match is 12. To note about this clone: Which antigen it targets is not known. No much larger clone is present one base from it, and per-base qualities are unavailable.

Library creation used the immunoSEQ multiplex PCR assay. Approximately 100,000 TCR templates per sample were assayed on the deep sequencing platform. Genomic DNA extracted from sorted T cells was the material used for TCRbeta CDR3 sequencing. The authors' analysis ran thus. Clonal analysis of TCRbeta CDR3 data was done in the R programming language. Comparing unstimulated samples against CFSE-low samples taken after the reaction was how alloreactive CD4+ and CD8+ clones were defined. Regulatory or non-regulatory origin was assigned to alloreactive CD4+ clones by matching of sequences to sorted unstimulated Treg and non-Treg repertoires. TCRdb stores this immuneACCESS table with in-frame sequences only. Part of the clones is absent; in the studies checked, under half of the shortfall reflects unresolved V genes, and no reason is known for the rest. The DNA gave D and trimming, while V, J and clone size come from that table. Within this sample are around 65,000 clones, with approximately 79% of them counted one time only. The ten largest clones capture about 0.42% of the sample.

Unstimulated CD4+ memory cells were also sequenced in three donor pairs, together with CD4+ naive, CD8+ TEMRA, CD8+ naive and CD8+ effector memory subsets. Sorted unstimulated T cells and proliferating T cells recovered from mixed lymphocyte reactions were subjected to TCRbeta CDR3 sequencing. Fresh whole blood from over eight HLA-typed healthy donors served as the source for isolating PBMCs. The receptor was derived from a human donor in good health. The sequence links TRBV7-9 to TRBJ2-1; 9 nucleotides in the junction match TRBD1. The sequencing sample was made of memory CD4+ T cells sorted from blood. The sample's cell subset or site, from its label and the paper: unstimulated CD4+ memory T cells. The sequenced DNA: TGTGCCAGCAGCTTGGACAGGGGAATAGGGCGGAACTCCTACAATGAGCAGTTCTTC. This encodes CASSLDRGIGRNSYNEQFF.